This T cell receptor beta chain stems from a study of blood T cell repertoires in COVID-19. Assay used: immunoSEQ multiplex PCR; TCRdb lists only in-frame clones, some missing. The table includes 300,000 to 400,000 clones, roughly 87% detected once. Germline lookup yields CDR1 MNHNY and CDR2 SVGAGI (reference sequence). Unmatched junction bases numbered 11, after V lost 6 bases and J lost 4 bases. The CDR3 runs to 15 residues. Sequences were obtained from peripheral blood. V usage is TRBV6-6 and J usage is TRBJ1-2; 7 bases are shared with TRBD1. The source is a man aged 25 to 45 with COVID-19, enrolled during active disease. CDR3 region: CASSTGQEEFYGYTF. The CDR3, as DNA: TGTGCCAGCAGCACTGGACAGGAGGAATTCTATGGCTACACCTTC.